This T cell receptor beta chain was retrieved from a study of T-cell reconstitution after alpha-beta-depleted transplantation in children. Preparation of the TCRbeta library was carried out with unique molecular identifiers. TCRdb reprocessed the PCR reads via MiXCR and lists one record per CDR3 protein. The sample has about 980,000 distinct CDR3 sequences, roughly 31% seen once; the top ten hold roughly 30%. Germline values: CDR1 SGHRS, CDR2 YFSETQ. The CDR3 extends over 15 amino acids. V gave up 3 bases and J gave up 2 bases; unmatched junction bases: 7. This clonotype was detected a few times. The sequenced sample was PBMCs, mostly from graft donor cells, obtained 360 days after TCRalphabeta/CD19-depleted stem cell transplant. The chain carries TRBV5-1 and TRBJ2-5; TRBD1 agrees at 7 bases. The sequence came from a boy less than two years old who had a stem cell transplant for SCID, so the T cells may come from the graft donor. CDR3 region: CASSSPPGQQETQYF. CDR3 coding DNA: TGCGCCAGCAGCTCCCCTCCGGGACAGCAAGAGACCCAGTACTTC.